This T cell receptor beta chain was sequenced during a study of cytomegalovirus exposure and HLA in healthy donors. Trimming removed 4 bases at V and 0 bases at J, with 11 bases between. Germline CDR1 is SNHLY and CDR2 is FYNNEI. This CDR3 spans 15 amino acids. PCR was performed using 60 Vbeta and 13 Jbeta primers. The data were produced by immunoSEQ multiplex PCR, yet TCRdb's version contains in-frame clones alone and is incomplete. In the table there are about 160,000 clones, roughly 80% of which are singletons. The clonotype originates from a man aged 50 or older in good health and CMV-seropositive. The material sequenced was PBMCs. The chain is built from TRBV2 and TRBJ2-3; D uncertain. CDR3: CASSVESSSTDTQYF. The DNA of the CDR3 is TGTGCCAGCAGTGTGGAGAGTTCAAGCACAGATACGCAGTATTTT. Complete variable domain (other parts from reference TRBV2 and TRBJ2-3): EPEVTQTPSHQVTQMGQEVILRCVPISNHLYFYWYRQILGQKVEFLVSFYNNEISEKSEIFDDQFSVERPDGSNFTLKIRSTKLEDSAMYFCASSVESSSTDTQYFGPGTRLTVL.